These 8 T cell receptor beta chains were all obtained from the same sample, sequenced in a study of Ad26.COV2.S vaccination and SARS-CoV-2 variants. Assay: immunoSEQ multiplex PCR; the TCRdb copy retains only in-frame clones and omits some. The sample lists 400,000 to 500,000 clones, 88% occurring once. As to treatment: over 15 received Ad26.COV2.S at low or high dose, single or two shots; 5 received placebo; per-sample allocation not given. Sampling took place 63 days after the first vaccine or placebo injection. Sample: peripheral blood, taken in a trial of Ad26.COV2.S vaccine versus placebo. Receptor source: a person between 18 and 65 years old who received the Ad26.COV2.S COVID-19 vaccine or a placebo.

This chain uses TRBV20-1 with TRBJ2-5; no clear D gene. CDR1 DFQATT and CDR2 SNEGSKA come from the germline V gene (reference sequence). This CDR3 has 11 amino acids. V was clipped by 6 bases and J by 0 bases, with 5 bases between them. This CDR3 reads CSATYQETQYF. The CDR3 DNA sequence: TGCAGTGCAACGTACCAAGAGACCCAGTACTTC.

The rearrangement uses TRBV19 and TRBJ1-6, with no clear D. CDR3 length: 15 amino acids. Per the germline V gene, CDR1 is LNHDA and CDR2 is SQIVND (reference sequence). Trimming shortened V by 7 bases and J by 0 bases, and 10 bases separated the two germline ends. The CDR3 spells CASKETISYNSPLHF. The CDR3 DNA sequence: TGTGCCAGTAAAGAGACTATCTCCTATAATTCACCCCTCCACTTT.

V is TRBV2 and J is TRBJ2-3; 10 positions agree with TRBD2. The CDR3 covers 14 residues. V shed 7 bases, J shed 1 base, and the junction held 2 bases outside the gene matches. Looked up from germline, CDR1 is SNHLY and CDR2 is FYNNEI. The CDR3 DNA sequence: TGTGCCAGCAAACTAGCGGGGCGCACAGATACGCAGTATTTT. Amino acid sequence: CASKLAGRTDTQYF.

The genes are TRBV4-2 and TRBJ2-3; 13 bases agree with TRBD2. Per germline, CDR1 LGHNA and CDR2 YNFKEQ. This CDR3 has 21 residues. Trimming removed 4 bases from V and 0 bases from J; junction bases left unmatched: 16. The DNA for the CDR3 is TGTGCCAGCAGCCGCGGACTAGCGGGGGACCTTTTTACCGCTAGCACAGATACGCAGTATTTT. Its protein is CASSRGLAGDLFTASTDTQYF.

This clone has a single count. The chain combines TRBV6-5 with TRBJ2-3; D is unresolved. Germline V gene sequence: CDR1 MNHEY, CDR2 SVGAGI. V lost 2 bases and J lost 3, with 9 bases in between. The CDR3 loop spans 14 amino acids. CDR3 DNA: TGTGCCAGCAGTTACACAATCGCGACAGATACGCAGTATTTT. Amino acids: CASSYTIATDTQYF.

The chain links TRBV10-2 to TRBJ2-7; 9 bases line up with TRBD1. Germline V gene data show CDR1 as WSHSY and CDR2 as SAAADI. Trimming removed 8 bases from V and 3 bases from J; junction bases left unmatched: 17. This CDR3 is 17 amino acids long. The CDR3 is CASVRDRVNSVYYEQYF. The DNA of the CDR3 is TGCGCCAGCGTCCGGGACAGGGTTAATAGCGTTTACTACGAGCAGTACTTC.

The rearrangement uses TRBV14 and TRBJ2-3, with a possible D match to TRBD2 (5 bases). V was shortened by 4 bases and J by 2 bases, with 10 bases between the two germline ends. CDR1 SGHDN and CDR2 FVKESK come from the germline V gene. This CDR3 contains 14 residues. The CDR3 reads CASSRGISTDTQYF. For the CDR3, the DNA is TGTGCCAGCAGCCGAGGGATTTCCACAGATACGCAGTATTTT.

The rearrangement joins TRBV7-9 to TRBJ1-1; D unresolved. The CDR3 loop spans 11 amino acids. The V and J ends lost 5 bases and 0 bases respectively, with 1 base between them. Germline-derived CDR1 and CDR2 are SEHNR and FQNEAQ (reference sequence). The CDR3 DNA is TGTGCCAGCAGCATGAACACTGAAGCTTTCTTT. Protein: CASSMNTEAFF.